This entry features one T cell receptor beta chain sequence. What it binds is unknown. The iRepertoire nested amplicon-rescue multiplex PCR amplified TCR alpha and beta CDR3s from RNA. For one-step reverse transcription and amplification, roughly 85-450 ng of tissue mRNA or PBMC total RNA was used. A single record per CDR3 protein comes from TCRdb applying MiXCR to the multiplex PCR reads. Here the sample spans under 200,000 distinct CDR3 sequences, roughly 45% being singletons. This record comes from a study of glioma-infiltrating T cells. Trimming removed 2 bases at V and 4 bases at J, with 11 bases between. The CDR3 consists of 14 residues. CDR1 and CDR2 from the germline V gene are KGHSH and LQKENI. Study findings and constraints: CDR3 overlap between tissue and blood was very small. Tissue-blood divergence was below expectation in non-neoplastic patients, above in gliomas.

The clonotype was recovered from a human donor with low-grade glioma or glioblastoma, undergoing nonglioma brain surgery, or in good health (not recorded which). The specimen was glioma tissue, nonneoplastic brain tissue, or PBMCs (not recorded which). The rearrangement links TRBV18 to TRBJ2-5; possible D gene TRBD2, 5 bases. The DNA for the CDR3 is TGTGCCAGCTCACCAAGAGGGAATTCAGAGACCCAGTACTTC. Translating it yields CASSPRGNSETQYF.